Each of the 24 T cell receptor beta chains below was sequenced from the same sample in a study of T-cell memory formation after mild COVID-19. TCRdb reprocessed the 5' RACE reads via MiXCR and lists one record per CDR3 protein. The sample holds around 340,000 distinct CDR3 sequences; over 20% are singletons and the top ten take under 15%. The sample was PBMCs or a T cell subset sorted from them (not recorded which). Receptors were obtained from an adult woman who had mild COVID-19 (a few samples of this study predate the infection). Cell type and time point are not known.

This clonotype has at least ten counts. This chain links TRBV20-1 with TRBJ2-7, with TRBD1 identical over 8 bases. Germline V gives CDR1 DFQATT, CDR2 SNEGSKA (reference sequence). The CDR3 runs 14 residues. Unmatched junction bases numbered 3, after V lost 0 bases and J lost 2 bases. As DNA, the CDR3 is TGCAGTGCTAGAGACGGGACAGGCGCCTACGAGCAGTACTTC. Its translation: CSARDGTGAYEQYF.

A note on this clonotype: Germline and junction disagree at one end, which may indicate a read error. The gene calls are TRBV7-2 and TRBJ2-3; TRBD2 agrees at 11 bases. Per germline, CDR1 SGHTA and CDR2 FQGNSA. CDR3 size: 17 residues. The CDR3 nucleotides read TGTGCCAGCAGCTTAGGGACTAGCGGGTCTTACACAGATACGCAGAATTTT. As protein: CASSLGTSGSYTDTQNF.

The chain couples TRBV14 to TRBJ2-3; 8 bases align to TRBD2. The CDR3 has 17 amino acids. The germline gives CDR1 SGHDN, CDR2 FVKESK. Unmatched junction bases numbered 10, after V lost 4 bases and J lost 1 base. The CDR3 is CASSPLRGGSRTDTQYF. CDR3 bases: TGTGCCAGCAGCCCCCTTCGGGGGGGGTCACGCACAGATACGCAGTATTTT.

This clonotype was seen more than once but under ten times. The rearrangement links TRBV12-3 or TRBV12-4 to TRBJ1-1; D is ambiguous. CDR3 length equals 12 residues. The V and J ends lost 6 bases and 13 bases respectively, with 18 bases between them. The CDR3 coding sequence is TGTGCCAGCAGGGGTGACCGTACACGGCGTTTCTTT. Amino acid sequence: CASRGDRTRRFF.

The CDR3, as DNA: TGTGCCAGCAGCTTAGTCTATAAGGGCTCGATGGGGAATAATGAGCAGTTCTTC. Its protein product is CASSLVYKGSMGNNEQFF. The gene calls are TRBV7-2 and TRBJ2-1, with D hard to call. The germline V gene has CDR1 SGHTA and CDR2 FQGNSA. V shed 1 base and J shed 7 bases, with 23 bases lying between them. The CDR3 has 18 residues.

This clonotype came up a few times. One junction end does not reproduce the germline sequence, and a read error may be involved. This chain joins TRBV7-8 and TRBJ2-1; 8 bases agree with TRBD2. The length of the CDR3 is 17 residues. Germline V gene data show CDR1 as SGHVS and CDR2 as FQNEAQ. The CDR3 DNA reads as TGTGCCAGCAGCCCGGGGGGGTCCTCCCCCCCTAGCGATGAGCAGTTCTTT. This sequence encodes CASSPGGSSPPSDEQFF.

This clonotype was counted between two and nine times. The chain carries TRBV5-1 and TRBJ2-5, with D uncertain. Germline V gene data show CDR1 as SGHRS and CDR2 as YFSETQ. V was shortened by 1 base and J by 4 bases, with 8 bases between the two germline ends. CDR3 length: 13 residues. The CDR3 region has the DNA TGCGCCAGCAGCTTGTTCGCGGTAGAGACCCAGTACTTC. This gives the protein CASSLFAVETQYF.

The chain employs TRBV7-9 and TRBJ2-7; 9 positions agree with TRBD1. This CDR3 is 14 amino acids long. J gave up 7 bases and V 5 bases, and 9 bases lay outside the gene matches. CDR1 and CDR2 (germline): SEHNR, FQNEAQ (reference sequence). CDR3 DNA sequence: TGTGCCAGCAGCGGCCGGGACAGGGTACGGGAGCAGTACTTC. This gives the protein CASSGRDRVREQYF. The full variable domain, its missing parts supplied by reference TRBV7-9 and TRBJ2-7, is DTGVSQNPRHKITKRGQNVTFRCDPISEHNRLYWYRQTLGQGPEFLTYFQNEAQLEKSRLLSDRFSAERPKGSFSTLEIQRTEQGDSAMYLCASSGRDRVREQYFGPGTRLTVT.

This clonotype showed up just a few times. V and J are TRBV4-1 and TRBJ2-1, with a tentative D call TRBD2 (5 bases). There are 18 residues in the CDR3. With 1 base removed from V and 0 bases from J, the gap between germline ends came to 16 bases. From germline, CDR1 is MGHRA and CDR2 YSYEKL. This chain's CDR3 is CASSQVRVGGSSYNEQFF. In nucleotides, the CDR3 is TGCGCCAGCAGCCAAGTGCGGGTGGGCGGATCCTCCTACAATGAGCAGTTCTTC.

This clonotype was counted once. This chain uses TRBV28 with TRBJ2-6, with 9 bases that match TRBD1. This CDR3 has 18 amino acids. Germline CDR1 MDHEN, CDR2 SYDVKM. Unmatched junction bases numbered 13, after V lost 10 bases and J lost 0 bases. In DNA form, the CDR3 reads TGTGCCACCCCCCTAGGACAGGGGACTTACTCTGGGGCCAACGTCCTGACTTTC. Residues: CATPLGQGTYSGANVLTF.

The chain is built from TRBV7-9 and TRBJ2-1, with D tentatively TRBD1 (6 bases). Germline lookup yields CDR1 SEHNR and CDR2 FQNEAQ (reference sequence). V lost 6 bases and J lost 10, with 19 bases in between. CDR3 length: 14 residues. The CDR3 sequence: CASSQLLQGNEQFF. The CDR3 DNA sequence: TGTGCCAGCAGTCAGCTCTTACAGGGTAACGAGCAGTTCTTC.

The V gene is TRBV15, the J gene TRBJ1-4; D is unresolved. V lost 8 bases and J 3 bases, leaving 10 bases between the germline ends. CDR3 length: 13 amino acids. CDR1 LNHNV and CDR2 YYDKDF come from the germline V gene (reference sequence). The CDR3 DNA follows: TGTGCCACCCGCCCGGACTCTAATGAAAAACTGTTTTTT. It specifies CATRPDSNEKLFF. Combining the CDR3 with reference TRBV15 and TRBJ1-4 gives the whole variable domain DAMVIQNPRYQVTQFGKPVTLSCSQTLNHNVMYWYQQKSSQAPKLLFHYYDKDFNNEADTPDNFQSRRPNTSFCFLDIRSPGLGDTAMYLCATRPDSNEKLFFGSGTQLSVL.

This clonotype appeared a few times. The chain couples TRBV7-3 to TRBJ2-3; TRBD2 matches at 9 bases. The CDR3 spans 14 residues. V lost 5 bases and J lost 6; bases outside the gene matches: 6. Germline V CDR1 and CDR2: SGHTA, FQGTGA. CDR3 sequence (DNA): TGTGCCAGCAGCCATAGCGGGGGCGGCGATACGCAGTATTTT. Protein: CASSHSGGGDTQYF.

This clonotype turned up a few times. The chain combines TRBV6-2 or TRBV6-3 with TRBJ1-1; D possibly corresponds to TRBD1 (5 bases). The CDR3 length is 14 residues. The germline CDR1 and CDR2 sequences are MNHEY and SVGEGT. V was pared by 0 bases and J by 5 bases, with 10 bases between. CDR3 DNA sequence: TGTGCCAGCAGTTACTCCTTGGACAAGACTGAAGCTTTCTTT. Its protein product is CASSYSLDKTEAFF.

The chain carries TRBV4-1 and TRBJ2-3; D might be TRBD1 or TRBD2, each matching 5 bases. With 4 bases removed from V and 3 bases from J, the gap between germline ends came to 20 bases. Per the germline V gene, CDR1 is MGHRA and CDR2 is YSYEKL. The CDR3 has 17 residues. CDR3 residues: CASSPSPGAGLTDTQYF. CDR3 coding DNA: TGCGCCAGCAGCCCAAGCCCCGGGGCAGGGTTGACAGATACGCAGTATTTT.

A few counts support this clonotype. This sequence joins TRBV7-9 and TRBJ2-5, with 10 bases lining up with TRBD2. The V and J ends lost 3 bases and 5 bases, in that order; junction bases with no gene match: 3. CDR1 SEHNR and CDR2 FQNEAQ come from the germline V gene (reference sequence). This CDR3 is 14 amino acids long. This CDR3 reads CASSLSGGAETQYF. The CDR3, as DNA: TGTGCCAGCAGCTTGAGCGGGGGGGCCGAGACCCAGTACTTC.

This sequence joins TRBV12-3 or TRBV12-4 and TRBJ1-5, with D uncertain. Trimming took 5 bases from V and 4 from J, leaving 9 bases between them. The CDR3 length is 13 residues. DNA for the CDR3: TGTGCCAGCAGTCGACGGGATAATCAGCCCCAGCATTTT. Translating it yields CASSRRDNQPQHF.

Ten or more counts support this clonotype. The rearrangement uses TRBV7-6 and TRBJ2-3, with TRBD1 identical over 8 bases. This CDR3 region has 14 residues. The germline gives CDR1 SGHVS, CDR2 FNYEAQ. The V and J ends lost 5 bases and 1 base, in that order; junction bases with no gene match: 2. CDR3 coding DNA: TGTGCCAGCAGCATGACAGGGGGCACAGATACGCAGTATTTT. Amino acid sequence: CASSMTGGTDTQYF. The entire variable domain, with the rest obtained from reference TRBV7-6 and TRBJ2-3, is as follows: GAGVSQSPRYKVTKRGQDVALRCDPISGHVSLYWYRQALGQGPEFLTYFNYEAQQDKSGLPNDRFSAERPEGSISTLTIQRTEQRDSAMYRCASSMTGGTDTQYFGPGTRLTVL.

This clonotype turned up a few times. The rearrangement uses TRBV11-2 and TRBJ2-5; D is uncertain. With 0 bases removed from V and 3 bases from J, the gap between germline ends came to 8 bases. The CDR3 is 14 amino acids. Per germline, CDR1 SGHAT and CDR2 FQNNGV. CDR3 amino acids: CASSLDRLEETQYF. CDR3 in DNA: TGTGCCAGCAGCTTAGATCGTCTGGAAGAGACCCAGTACTTC.

The DNA of the CDR3 is TGTGCCATCAGTTCGACAGGGGGCCTACCGACGGAAAAACTGTTTTTT. It encodes CAISSTGGLPTEKLFF. This rearrangement joins TRBV10-3 to TRBJ1-4; 10 bases line up with TRBD1. The CDR3 loop spans 16 amino acids. The junction had 11 bases not matched to a gene; V was cut back by 5 bases and J by 8 bases. CDR1 is ENHRY and CDR2 is SYGVKD in the germline V gene.

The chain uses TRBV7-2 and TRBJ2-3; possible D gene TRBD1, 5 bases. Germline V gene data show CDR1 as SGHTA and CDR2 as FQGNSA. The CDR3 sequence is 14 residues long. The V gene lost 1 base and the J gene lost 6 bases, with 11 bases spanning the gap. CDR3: CASSLEGFGDTQYF. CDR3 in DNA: TGTGCCAGCAGCTTAGAGGGGTTCGGGGATACGCAGTATTTT.

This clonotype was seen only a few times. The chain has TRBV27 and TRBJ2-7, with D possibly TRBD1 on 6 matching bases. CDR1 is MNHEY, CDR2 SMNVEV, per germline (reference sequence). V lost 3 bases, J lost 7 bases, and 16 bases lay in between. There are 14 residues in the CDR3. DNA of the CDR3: TGTGCCAGCAGTTTCCTACAGGGTTTCCGTGAGCAGTACTTC. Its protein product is CASSFLQGFREQYF.

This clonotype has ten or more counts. This CDR3 reads CASSFDTGELFF. The DNA of the CDR3 is TGTGCCAGCAGTTTCGACACCGGGGAGCTGTTTTTT. The rearrangement links TRBV12-3 or TRBV12-4 to TRBJ2-2, with D unclear. The V gene lost 3 bases and the J gene lost 3 bases, with 2 bases spanning the gap. The CDR3 has 12 residues.

The chain's CDR3 is CSAWGIQETQYF. In DNA, the CDR3 is TGCAGTGCATGGGGCATACAAGAGACCCAGTACTTC. J is TRBJ2-5 and V is TRBV20-1; D is perhaps TRBD1 (5 bases). The CDR3 loop spans 12 amino acids. V was trimmed by 6 bases and J by 2 bases, leaving 10 bases between them. Germline assignment: CDR1 DFQATT and CDR2 SNEGSKA (reference sequence).